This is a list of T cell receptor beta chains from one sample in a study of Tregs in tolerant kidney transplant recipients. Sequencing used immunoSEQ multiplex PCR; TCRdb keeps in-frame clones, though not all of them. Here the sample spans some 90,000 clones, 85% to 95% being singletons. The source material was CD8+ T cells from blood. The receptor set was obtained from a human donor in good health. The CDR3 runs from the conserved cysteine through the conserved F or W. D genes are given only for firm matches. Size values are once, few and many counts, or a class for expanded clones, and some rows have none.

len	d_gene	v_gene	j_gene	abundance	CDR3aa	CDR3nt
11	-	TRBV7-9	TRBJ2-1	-	CASTSENEQFF	TGTGCCAGCACCTCTGAGAATGAGCAGTTCTTC
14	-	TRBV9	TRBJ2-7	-	CASSADDKPYEQYF	TGTGCCAGCAGCGCAGATGACAAGCCCTACGAGCAGTACTTC
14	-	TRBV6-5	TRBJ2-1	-	CASNPEGDYNEQFF	TGTGCCAGCAACCCGGAGGGGGATTACAATGAGCAGTTCTTC
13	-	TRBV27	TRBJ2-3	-	CASSLYLTDTQYF	TGTGCCAGCAGTCTCTATCTCACAGATACGCAGTATTTT
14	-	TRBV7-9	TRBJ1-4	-	CASSYGSSGEKLFF	TGTGCCAGCAGCTACGGAAGTTCTGGTGAAAAACTGTTTTTT
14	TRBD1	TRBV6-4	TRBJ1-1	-	CASSTLRTGTEAFF	TGTGCCAGCAGTACGCTACGGACAGGCACTGAAGCTTTCTTT
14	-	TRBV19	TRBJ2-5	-	CASSSRRSQETQYF	TGTGCCAGTAGCAGCAGACGGAGCCAAGAGACCCAGTACTTC
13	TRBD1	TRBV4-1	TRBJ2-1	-	CASSGTGVNEQFF	TGCGCCAGCAGTGGGACAGGGGTCAATGAGCAGTTCTTC
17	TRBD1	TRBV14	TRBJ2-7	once	CASSQVDYRGLPYEQYF	TGTGCCAGCAGCCAAGTGGACTACAGGGGGCTACCCTACGAGCAGTACTTC
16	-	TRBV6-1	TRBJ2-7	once	CASSEWAGSSSYEQYF	TGTGCCAGCAGTGAATGGGCGGGGTCGAGCTCCTACGAGCAGTACTTC
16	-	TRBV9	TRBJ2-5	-	CASSEGRTLRQETQYF	TGTGCCAGCAGCGAGGGACGGACCCTTCGGCAAGAGACCCAGTACTTC
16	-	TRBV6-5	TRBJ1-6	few	CASSYWDHSYNSPLHF	TGTGCCAGCAGTTACTGGGACCACTCCTATAATTCACCCCTCCACTTT
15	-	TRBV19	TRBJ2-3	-	CASRSGGFSTDTQYF	TGTGCTAGTAGGTCCGGTGGGTTTAGCACAGATACGCAGTATTTT
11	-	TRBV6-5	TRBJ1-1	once	CASSYGTEAFF	TGTGCCAGCAGTTATGGGACAGAAGCTTTCTTT
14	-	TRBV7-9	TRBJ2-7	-	CASSLVGATIEQYF	TGTGCCAGCAGCTTAGTGGGGGCGACCATCGAGCAGTACTTC
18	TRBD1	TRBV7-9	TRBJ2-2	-	CASSSYNRQGAGTGELFF	TGTGCCAGCAGCTCTTACAATCGACAGGGGGCAGGCACCGGGGAGCTGTTTTTT
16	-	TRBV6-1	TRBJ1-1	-	CASSEAGEGVNTEAFF	TGTGCCAGCAGTGAAGCGGGGGAGGGAGTGAACACTGAAGCTTTCTTT
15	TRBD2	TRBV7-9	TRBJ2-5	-	CASILTSGSTETQYF	TGTGCCAGCATCCTAACTAGCGGGAGTACAGAGACCCAGTACTTC
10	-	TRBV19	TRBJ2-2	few	CASGFWELFF	TGTGCCAGTGGCTTTTGGGAGCTGTTTTTT
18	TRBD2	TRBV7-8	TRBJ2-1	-	CASSPGLAGGRLHGEQFF	TGTGCCAGCAGCCCGGGACTAGCGGGAGGACGGCTCCATGGTGAGCAGTTCTTC
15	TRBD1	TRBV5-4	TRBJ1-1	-	CASSYRQGGYTEAFF	TGTGCCAGCAGCTACCGACAGGGGGGTTACACTGAAGCTTTCTTT
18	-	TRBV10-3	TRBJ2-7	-	CAISRTEKTRGSSYEQYF	TGTGCCATCAGTCGGACGGAAAAAACCAGGGGTAGCTCCTACGAGCAGTACTTC
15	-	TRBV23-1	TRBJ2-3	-	CASSQSGQGTDTQYF	TGCGCCAGCAGTCAATCGGGGCAGGGCACAGATACGCAGTATTTT
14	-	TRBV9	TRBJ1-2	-	CASSVRQAGYGYTF	TGTGCCAGCAGCGTCAGACAGGCCGGCTATGGCTACACCTTC
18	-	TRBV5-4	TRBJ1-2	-	CASSLGQSGAVSYYGYTF	TGTGCCAGCAGCTTGGGGCAGTCAGGGGCCGTTTCCTACTATGGCTACACCTTC
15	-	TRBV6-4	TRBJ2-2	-	CASSRGPGDTGELFF	TGTGCCAGCAGCCGGGGACCCGGGGACACCGGGGAGCTGTTTTTT
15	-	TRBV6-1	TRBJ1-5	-	CASSELDSSNQPQHF	TGTGCCAGCAGTGAGCTGGACAGTAGCAATCAGCCCCAGCATTTT
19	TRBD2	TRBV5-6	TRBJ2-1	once	CASSLGGGWTSGAYNEQFF	TGTGCCAGCAGCTTAGGAGGAGGCTGGACTAGCGGGGCTTACAATGAGCAGTTCTTC
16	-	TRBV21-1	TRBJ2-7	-	CASSNDRAPFIYEQYF	TGTGCCAGCAGCAACGACAGGGCCCCCTTCATCTACGAGCAGTACTTC